This T cell receptor (beta chain) was observed in a study of cytomegalovirus exposure and HLA in healthy donors. Study as a whole: Earlier findings included about 120 million unique TCR beta sequences obtained from 170 million or so T cells.

Overall study results and limits: Later genetic work tied a missense DCLRE1C variant to beta-chain V and J trimming. Fewer N-insertions than the roughly 670-donor mean were reportedly shown by an Asian-associated ancestry cluster in a later analysis.

In the case of this clone: What it binds is unknown. A junction boundary mismatches the germline segment, possibly from a read error.

From germline, CDR1 is SGHKS and CDR2 YYEKEE (reference sequence). This CDR3 region has 14 residues. It was with 60 Vbeta and 13 Jbeta primers that the PCR ran. The data were produced by immunoSEQ multiplex PCR, yet TCRdb's version contains in-frame clones alone and is incomplete. The sample has some 82,000 clones, and its top ten clones hold 1.1%. At sampling all donors were nominally healthy, likely with unrecorded immune exposures. The J gene is TRBJ1-1, the V gene TRBV5-5; D unclear. The sample taken for sequencing was PBMCs. The source is a woman in her twenties or thirties in good health and CMV-seronegative. CDR3 loop: CASSLAGSATEDFF. The DNA for the CDR3 is TGTGCCAGCAGCTTGGCCGGGTCGGCCACTGAAGATTTCTTT.